The sequence of this T cell receptor beta chain was determined in a study of cytomegalovirus exposure and HLA in healthy donors. In the study overall: Of roughly 400 genotyped donors, roughly 81% grouped in the Caucasian-associated ancestry cluster.

General study points: Most likely, a cluster of highly shared sequence variants arose as a sequencing artifact.

To note about this clone: Its antigen is as yet unknown.

Primers: 60 Vbeta forward and 13 Jbeta reverse. Method: immunoSEQ multiplex PCR; TCRdb's copy keeps in-frame clones and lacks some. The data show 60,000 to 75,000 clones, more than 70% seen once. CDR1 SGHTA and CDR2 FQGNSA come from the germline V gene. This CDR3 has 14 amino acids. Deletions cut 6 bases from V and 9 bases from J, with 15 bases between. The specimen sequenced was PBMCs. This clonotype was obtained from a woman in her forties in good health and CMV-seropositive. The chain carries TRBV7-2 and TRBJ1-6; D gene ambiguous. CDR3 amino acids: CASSFSPSGSPLHF. The CDR3 DNA is TGTGCCAGCAGTTTTAGTCCCTCCGGTTCACCCCTCCACTTT.